Below are 24 T cell receptor beta chains sequenced from a single sample in a study of blood T cell repertoires in COVID-19. Profiling relied on immunoSEQ multiplex PCR, and the TCRdb table lists in-frame clones only, not all of them. Here the sample spans around 100,000 clones, approximately 86% being singletons. The sequenced sample consisted of PBMCs or T cells enriched from blood (not recorded which). All receptors come from a woman aged 50 to 65 who had recovered from COVID-19.

The J gene is TRBJ2-3, the V gene TRBV6-4, with D possibly matching TRBD1 (5 bases). Germline V gene sequence: CDR1 MRHNA, CDR2 SNTAGT. The CDR3 covers 16 residues. Trimming left V 2 bases short and J 2 bases short, with 14 bases between. CDR3 bases: TGTGCCAGCAGTGACCGACCGGACACTTCCACAGATACGCAGTATTTT. Translating gives CASSDRPDTSTDTQYF.

The gene calls are TRBV30 and TRBJ2-2; 8 nucleotides line up with TRBD2. Germline trimming cut 7 bases from V and 7 bases from J; bases unmatched to any gene: 14. The length of the CDR3 is 15 residues. The germline gives CDR1 GTSNPN, CDR2 SVGIG (reference sequence). CDR3 bases: TGTGCCTCCACCCCAAGCGGGAGACTTGGCGGGGAGCTGTTTTTT. It is translated as CASTPSGRLGGELFF.

The chain combines TRBV30 with TRBJ2-3; D call uncertain. There are 13 residues in the CDR3. Germline lookup yields CDR1 GTSNPN and CDR2 SVGIG (reference sequence). V lost 2 bases and J lost 6, with 12 bases in between. The CDR3 is CAWSSEASDTQYF. DNA for the CDR3: TGTGCCTGGAGTAGTGAAGCATCGGATACGCAGTATTTT.

The chain is built from TRBV29-1 and TRBJ1-5; D might be TRBD1 (5 bases). This CDR3 is built from 13 residues. Germline V gives CDR1 SQVTM, CDR2 ANQGSEA. The CDR3 reads CGVRVGYNQPQHF. Written as DNA, the CDR3 is TGCGGGGTCAGGGTGGGCTACAATCAGCCCCAGCATTTT.

The chain joins TRBV5-8 to TRBJ1-1; D is unclear. The CDR3 length is 16 residues. V shed 0 bases and J shed 5 bases, with 17 bases lying between them. Germline V gene lookup returns CDR1 SGHTS and CDR2 YDEGEE. CDR3 DNA: TGTGCCAGCAGCTTGGGCTCGGGAAAGGTGGGAACTGAAGCTTTCTTT. It encodes CASSLGSGKVGTEAFF.

The rearrangement joins TRBV4-1 to TRBJ2-3; D remains unclear. The CDR3 sequence is 18 residues long. Germline V CDR1 and CDR2: MGHRA, YSYEKL. V lost 0 bases and J lost 0, with 16 bases in between. DNA of the CDR3: TGCGCCAGCAGCCAAGATACCCGCCTGCGATCTAGCACAGATACGCAGTATTTT. It specifies CASSQDTRLRSSTDTQYF.

This chain links TRBV28 with TRBJ2-6; D is perhaps TRBD1 (6 bases). CDR3 length: 18 amino acids. Deletions cut 5 bases from V and 0 bases from J, with 17 bases between. Germline CDR1 and CDR2: MDHEN and SYDVKM. CDR3 in amino acids: CASSVVDRRSSGANVLTF. DNA for the CDR3: TGTGCCAGCAGTGTCGTTGACAGGAGAAGCTCTGGGGCCAACGTCCTGACTTTC.

The J gene is TRBJ1-1, the V gene TRBV28; 8 nucleotides agree with TRBD1. Trimming took 5 bases from V and 1 from J; bases not matched to a gene: 12. Germline loops: CDR1 MDHEN, CDR2 SYDVKM. The CDR3 consists of 17 residues. In DNA, the CDR3 is TGTGCCAGCAGTACCTACCGGACAGGGAAAGGGAACACTGAAGCTTTCTTT. It encodes CASSTYRTGKGNTEAFF. Full variable domain (remainder filled in from reference TRBV28 and TRBJ1-1): DVKVTQSSRYLVKRTGEKVFLECVQDMDHENMFWYRQDPGLGLRLIYFSYDVKMKEKGDIPEGYSVSREKKERFSLILESASTNQTSMYLCASSTYRTGKGNTEAFFGQGTRLTVV.

This clone was found a few times. This sequence joins TRBV3-1 (or the pseudogene TRBV3-2) and TRBJ2-3; D is perhaps TRBD2 (6 bases). This CDR3 is built from 15 residues. Germline loops: CDR1 LGHDT, CDR2 YNNKEL (reference sequence). V lost 0 bases and J 5 bases, leaving 12 bases between the germline ends. CDR3: CASSQDGGIGDTQYF. The CDR3, as DNA: TGTGCCAGCAGCCAAGATGGGGGGATTGGAGATACGCAGTATTTT.

The J gene is TRBJ2-1, the V gene TRBV5-1; 9 bases are shared with TRBD2. CDR1 and CDR2 from the germline V gene are SGHRS and YFSETQ. The V gene end was trimmed by 2 bases and the J gene end by 8 bases; junction bases not matched to a gene: 11. The CDR3 is made up of 16 amino acids. CDR3 loop: CASSLPGLAPLHEQFF. The DNA for the CDR3 is TGCGCCAGCAGCTTACCGGGACTAGCCCCCCTCCATGAGCAGTTCTTC.

The chain couples TRBV19 to TRBJ1-2, with 11 bases fitting TRBD1. The ends lost 7 bases at V and 7 bases at J; junction bases unmatched: 8. The CDR3 is 14 amino acids. Per the germline V gene, CDR1 is LNHDA and CDR2 is SQIVND (reference sequence). The CDR3 bases are TGTGCCAGTAAAGGACAGGGGGCTTTTCGTGGCTACACCTTC. Residues: CASKGQGAFRGYTF.

V usage is TRBV19 and J usage is TRBJ2-3, with D perhaps TRBD2 (5 bases). The CDR3 spans 12 residues. The germline gives CDR1 LNHDA, CDR2 SQIVND (reference sequence). The V end was cut by 5 bases, the J end by 12 bases, with 15 bases between. CDR3 region: CASSPAGVGQYF. The CDR3 nucleotides read TGTGCCAGTAGTCCCGCCGGGGTCGGTCAGTATTTT.

The chain uses TRBV9 and TRBJ1-2; tentative D call: TRBD1 (6 bases). CDR3 length equals 15 residues. Germline V gene data show CDR1 as SGDLS and CDR2 as YYNGEE. V was pared by 1 base and J by 8 bases, with 18 bases between. In DNA form, the CDR3 reads TGTGCCAGCAGCGTAAGTCCAGGGGCTTGGGAAGGCTACACCTTC. As protein: CASSVSPGAWEGYTF.

This chain links TRBV9 with TRBJ2-5; 8 bases are a match to TRBD2. The ends lost 0 bases at V and 4 bases at J; junction bases unmatched: 2. In germline, CDR1 is SGDLS, CDR2 YYNGEE. The CDR3 sequence is 14 residues long. DNA of the CDR3: TGTGCCAGCAGCGTAGGGCTAGCGGGAGAGACCCAGTACTTC. This gives the protein CASSVGLAGETQYF.

This sequence joins TRBV3-1 (or the pseudogene TRBV3-2) and TRBJ2-7, with 7 positions matching TRBD2. The V gene's germline CDR1 is LGHDT and CDR2 YNNKEL (reference sequence). V lost 4 bases, J lost 2 bases, and 5 bases stayed unmatched. CDR3 length: 14 residues. Here the CDR3 reads CASSRASGPYEQYF. The CDR3 DNA is TGTGCCAGCAGCCGGGCTAGCGGTCCCTACGAGCAGTACTTC.

The chain carries TRBV10-3 and TRBJ2-6, with D uncertain. Germline V gives CDR1 ENHRY, CDR2 SYGVKD. V lost 4 bases, J lost 0 bases, and 19 bases lay in between. This CDR3 comprises 19 residues. CDR3 DNA: TGTGCCATCAGTGCGTCCCCGGAAACAGTGAGCTCTGGGGCCAACGTCCTGACTTTC. Amino acids: CAISASPETVSSGANVLTF.

V and J are TRBV3-1 (or the pseudogene TRBV3-2) and TRBJ2-1; 7 bases agree with TRBD2. Germline V gene data show CDR1 as LGHDT and CDR2 as YNNKEL (reference sequence). CDR3 size: 14 residues. With V trimmed by 4 bases and J by 6 bases, 6 bases remained unmatched. CDR3 in amino acids: CASSRSGGGNEQFF. The CDR3 DNA reads TGTGCCAGCAGCCGTTCGGGCGGGGGCAATGAGCAGTTCTTC.

This chain joins TRBV6-5 and TRBJ1-6; 7 nucleotides align to TRBD1. Germline CDR1 MNHEY, CDR2 SVGAGI. With 2 bases clipped from V and 7 bases from J, the junction kept 5 bases outside the gene matches. The CDR3 has 15 residues. DNA for the CDR3: TGTGCCAGCAGTTACCCCTGGACAGGAAATTCACCCCTCCACTTT. It yields the protein CASSYPWTGNSPLHF.

The sample holds one count of this clone. This chain uses TRBV7-9 with TRBJ2-5, with D possibly matching TRBD1 (6 bases). The CDR3 spans 14 residues. The germline V gene encodes CDR1 SEHNR and CDR2 FQNEAQ (reference sequence). The V end lost 2 bases, the J end lost 1 base, and 8 bases lay between the germline ends. CDR3 sequence: CASSLWTVQETQYF. The CDR3 coding sequence is TGTGCCAGCAGCTTATGGACAGTCCAAGAGACCCAGTACTTC.

The chain has TRBV25-1 and TRBJ1-5; TRBD1 agrees at 10 bases. V shed 4 bases, J shed 4 bases, and the junction held 4 bases outside the gene matches. CDR1 MGHDK and CDR2 SYGVNS come from the germline V gene. The CDR3 is made up of 15 amino acids. The CDR3: CASSGDRGINQPQHF. The CDR3 coding sequence is TGTGCCAGCAGTGGGGACAGGGGAATTAATCAGCCCCAGCATTTT. Filled out from reference TRBV25-1 and TRBJ1-5, the complete variable domain reads EADIYQTPRYLVIGTGKKITLECSQTMGHDKMYWYQQDPGMELHLIHYSYGVNSTEKGDLSSESTVSRIRTEHFPLTLESARPSHTSQYLCASSGDRGINQPQHFGDGTRLSIL.

The genes are TRBV5-8 and TRBJ2-3; TRBD2 aligns across 8 bases. Germline V CDR1 and CDR2: SGHTS, YDEGEE. The length of the CDR3 is 16 residues. The ends lost 6 bases at V and 0 bases at J; junction bases unmatched: 9. In nucleotides, the CDR3 is TGTGCCAGCACCCCGCGGGGGGTCCTTAGCACAGATACGCAGTATTTT. It encodes CASTPRGVLSTDTQYF.

The chain combines TRBV19 with TRBJ1-5, with D hard to call. Germline CDR1 and CDR2: LNHDA and SQIVND (reference sequence). The V end lost 8 bases, the J end lost 5 bases, and 13 bases lay between the germline ends. The length of the CDR3 is 13 residues. This chain's CDR3 is CASAAQIYQPQHF. CDR3 DNA: TGTGCCAGTGCGGCGCAGATTTATCAGCCCCAGCATTTT. The entire variable domain, with the rest obtained from reference TRBV19 and TRBJ1-5, is as follows: DGGITQSPKYLFRKEGQNVTLSCEQNLNHDAMYWYRQDPGQGLRLIYYSQIVNDFQKGDIAEGYSVSREKKESFPLTVTSAQKNPTAFYLCASAAQIYQPQHFGDGTRLSIL.

The CDR3 sequence is CATSANDGIQPQHF. The CDR3 coding sequence is TGTGCCACCAGTGCAAACGACGGGATTCAGCCCCAGCATTTT. The rearrangement links TRBV24-1 to TRBJ1-5, with D uncertain. Trimming shortened V by 5 bases and J by 6 bases, and 13 bases separated the two germline ends. This CDR3 region has 14 residues. Germline CDR1 is KGHDR and CDR2 is SFDVKD.

This chain uses TRBV5-5 with TRBJ1-3, with D maybe TRBD1 (5 bases). The CDR3 totals 15 residues. The V and J ends lost 0 bases and 0 bases respectively, with 7 bases between them. Germline V gene sequence: CDR1 SGHKS, CDR2 YYEKEE (reference sequence). CDR3 nucleotides: TGTGCCAGCAGCTTGGACAGGCACTCTGGAAACACCATATATTTT. Translation: CASSLDRHSGNTIYF. The whole variable domain, remainder taken from reference TRBV5-5 and TRBJ1-3, is DAGVTQSPTHLIKTRGQQVTLRCSPISGHKSVSWYQQVLGQGPQFIFQYYEKEERGRGNFPDRFSARQFPNYSSELNVNALLLGDSALYLCASSLDRHSGNTIYFGEGSWLTVV.